This T cell receptor (beta chain) was observed in a study of blood T cells in healthy people across ages. Study-level results: Older age coincided with a roughly linear decline in TCR beta diversity per million T cells.

This clonotype was counted only a few times. The antigen remains undetermined. The V gene lost 5 bases and the J gene lost 2 bases, with 16 bases spanning the gap. CDR1 and CDR2 from the germline V gene are SGHTA and FQGNSA. This CDR3 region has 16 residues. A second about 7 to 11 cycle PCR used barcoded and J-beta primers. TCRdb itself ran the 5' RACE reads through MiXCR, one entry per CDR3 protein. The table records more than 500,000 distinct CDR3 sequences, about 26% of them present only once. Material for sequencing was blood. The sequence was collected from a woman between 65 and 79 years old in good health. V usage is TRBV7-2 and J usage is TRBJ1-3; no clear D. CDR3: CASSPRQTQTGNTIYF. The CDR3 DNA is TGTGCCAGCAGCCCTAGGCAGACCCAAACTGGAAACACCATATATTTT.